This TCR beta chain was sequenced in a study of blood T cell repertoires in COVID-19. Assay: immunoSEQ multiplex PCR; the TCRdb copy retains only in-frame clones and omits some. The sample gives about 220,000 clones, 75% to 85% of which show up once; under 2.5% is in the top ten. From germline, CDR1 is MNHEY and CDR2 SVGAGI. Trimming shortened V by 6 bases and J by 0 bases, and 14 bases separated the two germline ends. This CDR3 region has 15 residues. The clonotype comes from a woman aged 70 to 79 with COVID-19, enrolled during active disease. The sequenced material came from peripheral blood. The chain carries TRBV6-5 and TRBJ1-1; tentative D call: TRBD1 (6 bases). In DNA, the CDR3 is TGTGCCAGCAGCCTTTCGAGGGGGATGAACACTGAAGCTTTCTTT. Residues: CASSLSRGMNTEAFF.